This T cell receptor beta chain was sequenced for a study of blood T cells in healthy people across ages. Study-level findings and limits: There was no known CMV status for donors, so expanded clonotype changes were possibly confounded.

CDR1 and CDR2 (germline): PRHDT, FYEKMQ (reference sequence). CDR3 length equals 15 residues. Next came a second PCR, run for about 6 to 11 cycles, which used a sample-barcoded 5' primer along with a J-beta primer mix. Each CDR3 protein is one row after TCRdb ran MiXCR on the 5' RACE reads. The sample contains approximately 800,000 distinct CDR3 sequences, 20% to 30% of which appear only once. About this clonotype: No antigen is known for it. An end of the junction does not agree with germline; a read error may underlie this.

The sample was also reused in another study, on T cells of mothers and their children. That publication notes: In this cohort, donors were a few healthy Caucasian mothers plus their six children.

The sample consisted of blood. The rearrangement links TRBV13 to TRBJ1-2, with TRBD1 identical over 7 bases. The clonotype originates from a boy between 5 and 17 years old in good health. CDR3 sequence (DNA): TGTGCCAGCAGTTCGGGGGAAGGGACAGCCTATGGCTACGCCTTC. Translating gives CASSSGEGTAYGYAF.